Presented here are 19 T cell receptor beta chains from one specimen sequenced in a study of cytomegalovirus exposure and HLA in healthy donors. Some clones are missing from TCRdb's copy, which holds only in-frame ones; the method was immunoSEQ multiplex PCR. Found here are approximately 65,000 clones, approximately 94% of them singletons; the top ten hold more than 0.9%. The sequenced sample consisted of PBMCs. All receptors derive from a woman under 30 in good health and CMV-seronegative.

The chain has TRBV6-1 and TRBJ2-7; 13 bases align to TRBD2. The CDR3 spans 15 residues. The junction had 4 bases not matched to a gene; V was cut back by 4 bases and J by 4 bases. Germline V gene sequence: CDR1 MNHNS, CDR2 SASEGT. CDR3 coding DNA: TGTGCCAGCAGTGTCTGGACTAGCGGGAGTTACGAGCAGTACTTC. This gives the protein CASSVWTSGSYEQYF.

The chain combines TRBV19 with TRBJ2-5; D not certain. The CDR3 spans 15 residues. V lost 1 base, J lost 5 bases, and 14 bases lay in between. Germline-derived CDR1 and CDR2 are LNHDA and SQIVND (reference sequence). This chain's CDR3 is CASSIGGGYSETQYF. CDR3 DNA sequence: TGTGCCAGTAGTATAGGAGGTGGTTATAGTGAGACCCAGTACTTC.

This clone was observed a single time. The rearrangement uses TRBV19 and TRBJ1-1; D is possibly TRBD1 (6 bases). Trimming shortened V by 3 bases and J by 4 bases, and 15 bases separated the two germline ends. The germline CDR1 and CDR2 sequences are LNHDA and SQIVND (reference sequence). CDR3 length equals 15 residues. For the CDR3, the DNA is TGTGCCAGTAGTATCGGACGGGGGGCAGCCACTGAAGCTTTCTTT. Translated, it gives CASSIGRGAATEAFF.

The chain recombines TRBV4-3 with TRBJ2-5, with 11 bases fitting TRBD1. The V segment lost 1 base and the J segment 5 bases; nucleotides outside the gene matches: 3. CDR3 length equals 15 residues. Germline V gene sequence: CDR1 LGHNA, CDR2 YSLEER. The CDR3 sequence is CASSQGTGGAETQYF. The CDR3 nucleotides are TGCGCCAGCAGCCAAGGGACAGGGGGCGCGGAGACCCAGTACTTC.

The chain links TRBV18 to TRBJ1-4; possibly TRBD1 for D (5 bases). Germline lookup yields CDR1 KGHSH and CDR2 LQKENI. The CDR3 is 16 residues long. Trimming left V 5 bases short and J 0 bases short, with 13 bases between. The CDR3 is CASSNDRDATNEKLFF. DNA for the CDR3: TGTGCCAGCTCAAACGACAGAGATGCAACTAATGAAAAACTGTTTTTT. Full variable domain (outside the CDR3, taken from reference TRBV18 and TRBJ1-4): NAGVMQNPRHLVRRRGQEARLRCSPMKGHSHVYWYRQLPEEGLKFMVYLQKENIIDESGMPKERFSAEFPKEGPSILRIQQVVRGDSAAYFCASSNDRDATNEKLFFGSGTQLSVL.

The V and J genes are TRBV6-4 and TRBJ2-3, with D tentatively TRBD2 (6 bases). Trimming shortened V by 5 bases and J by 0 bases, and 6 bases separated the two germline ends. The CDR3 extends over 13 amino acids. Germline-derived CDR1 and CDR2 are MRHNA and SNTAGT. CDR3 protein: CASSSGSTDTQYF. The DNA of the CDR3 is TGTGCCAGCAGTAGCGGGAGCACAGATACGCAGTATTTT.

This clone is a singleton in its sample. The chain employs TRBV18 and TRBJ1-4, with 11 positions matching TRBD1. V trimming: 3 bases; J trimming: 4 bases; junction bases outside the gene matches: 4. The CDR3 consists of 16 residues. The germline CDR1 and CDR2 sequences are KGHSH and LQKENI. The CDR3 is CASSPEDRGLNEKLFF. The CDR3 DNA is TGTGCCAGCTCACCGGAGGACAGGGGGCTTAATGAAAAACTGTTTTTT.

The rearrangement uses TRBV13 and TRBJ1-1; no clear D. In germline, CDR1 is PRHDT, CDR2 FYEKMQ (reference sequence). The CDR3 spans 15 residues. Trimming left V 3 bases short and J 3 bases short, with 14 bases between. Here the CDR3 DNA reads TGTGCCAGCAGCTTCTGGAGGACGAACGACACTGAAGCTTTCTTT. Protein product: CASSFWRTNDTEAFF.

This clone has more than one count but fewer than ten. V is TRBV10-3 and J is TRBJ2-3; possibly TRBD1 for D (7 bases). This CDR3 has 13 amino acids. V lost 11 bases and J lost 2, with 14 bases in between. Germline-derived CDR1 and CDR2 are ENHRY and SYGVKD. CDR3 sequence (DNA): TGTGCCTTCCGCAGGGGGGCCACAGATACGCAGTATTTT. It translates to CAFRRGATDTQYF.

The chain carries TRBV7-8 and TRBJ2-1; 8 bases agree with TRBD1. CDR3 size: 17 residues. Unmatched junction bases numbered 8, after V lost 2 bases and J lost 2 bases. Looked up from germline, CDR1 is SGHVS and CDR2 is FQNEAQ. CDR3 nucleotides: TGTGCCAGCAGCTTACAACCCGGGACAGGCACCTACAATGAGCAGTTCTTC. Translation gives CASSLQPGTGTYNEQFF. Supplemented by reference TRBV7-8 and TRBJ2-1, the full variable domain reads GAGVSQSPRYKVAKRGQDVALRCDPISGHVSLFWYQQALGQGPEFLTYFQNEAQLDKSGLPSDRFFAERPEGSVSTLKIQRTQQEDSAVYLCASSLQPGTGTYNEQFFGPGTRLTVL.

V is TRBV6-5 and J is TRBJ2-7, with 12 bases matching TRBD2. This CDR3 is 14 amino acids long. J lost 6 bases, V lost 4 bases, and 4 bases had no gene match. CDR1 is MNHEY, CDR2 SVGAGI, per germline. CDR3 amino acids: CASSLGLAGIEQYF. DNA of the CDR3: TGTGCCAGCAGTTTAGGACTAGCGGGAATCGAGCAGTACTTC.

The chain uses TRBV25-1 and TRBJ1-4; perhaps TRBD1 as D (6 bases). V gave up 9 bases and J gave up 6 bases, with 11 bases separating them. CDR1 and CDR2 from the germline V gene are MGHDK and SYGVNS. The CDR3 spans 12 residues. CDR3 nucleotides: TGTGCCAGGGGGGGGGCTGATGAAAAACTGTTTTTT. It is translated as CARGGADEKLFF.

The CDR3 nucleotides read TGTGCCAGCAGCTTACTCCGGACAGGATCGGGATCGCATGGCTACACCTTC. Its translation is CASSLLRTGSGSHGYTF. The genes are TRBV7-2 and TRBJ1-2; 7 nucleotides match TRBD1. With V trimmed by 2 bases and J by 6 bases, 15 bases remained unmatched. The CDR3 covers 17 residues. From germline, CDR1 is SGHTA and CDR2 FQGNSA.

The chain has TRBV19 and TRBJ2-3, with a weak D call TRBD1 (6 bases). The CDR3 has 14 amino acids. The V end lost 6 bases, the J end lost 1 base, and 11 bases lay between the germline ends. Germline V CDR1 and CDR2: LNHDA, SQIVND (reference sequence). CDR3 protein: CASRQHRGTDTQYF. The CDR3 DNA sequence: TGTGCCAGTAGACAGCACAGGGGCACAGATACGCAGTATTTT.

The chain links TRBV5-5 to TRBJ2-1; D is possibly TRBD2 (6 bases). V lost 0 bases and J 3 bases, leaving 19 bases between the germline ends. Looked up from germline, CDR1 is SGHKS and CDR2 is YYEKEE (reference sequence). CDR3 length: 18 amino acids. CDR3 amino acids: CASSLAGAGPRNYNEQFF. DNA of the CDR3: TGTGCCAGCAGCTTGGCGGGAGCGGGCCCCCGGAACTACAATGAGCAGTTCTTC.

The chain recombines TRBV7-6 with TRBJ1-3; no definite D call. Germline V CDR1 and CDR2: SGHVS, FNYEAQ. V lost 5 bases and J 4 bases, leaving 21 bases between the germline ends. The CDR3 has 17 residues. CDR3 in DNA: TGTGCCAGCAGCCTAAACCGCCCTAACAGATCCGGAAACACCATATATTTT. This translates into CASSLNRPNRSGNTIYF.

This chain uses TRBV11-2 with TRBJ1-5; 7 bases are shared with TRBD1. Germline CDR1 and CDR2: SGHAT and FQNNGV. The junction had 11 bases not matched to a gene; V was cut back by 5 bases and J by 7 bases. The CDR3 is made up of 15 amino acids. CDR3 loop: CASSPGGGGRQPQHF. In DNA form, the CDR3 reads TGTGCCAGCAGCCCAGGAGGAGGGGGCAGGCAGCCCCAGCATTTT.

The chain uses TRBV9 and TRBJ2-7; 9 bases fit TRBD2. The CDR3 is 14 residues long. Germline CDR1 and CDR2: SGDLS and YYNGEE. V dropped 2 bases and J dropped 6; count of bases not matched to a gene: 6. The CDR3 region is CASSVGGRGSEQYF. The CDR3 DNA reads as TGTGCCAGCAGCGTGGGCGGGAGGGGAAGCGAGCAGTACTTC. Looking up the rest from reference TRBV9 and TRBJ2-7 gives the full variable domain: DSGVTQTPKHLITATGQRVTLRCSPRSGDLSVYWYQQSLDQGLQFLIQYYNGEERAKGNILERFSAQQFPDLHSELNLSSLELGDSALYFCASSVGGRGSEQYFGPGTRLTVT.

The genes are TRBV4-3 and TRBJ2-3, with D hard to call. Trimming pared 4 bases from V and 2 bases from J, leaving 19 bases between. CDR1 is LGHNA, CDR2 YSLEER, per germline. CDR3 length: 17 residues. CDR3 DNA sequence: TGCGCCAGCAGCCCCGGAGAGCAGTGGCGGAACACAGATACGCAGTATTTT. Encoded protein: CASSPGEQWRNTDTQYF.